The entry below gives a single T cell receptor (beta chain) sequence along with its context. Its antigen is currently unknown. The data stem from a study of shared clonotypes between healthy human individuals. Study-level points and caveats: Memory subsets had estimated richness that was generally smaller than that of naive subsets.

Memory CD4+ cells were the fraction left after CD45RA+ naive selection. The CDR3 runs to 12 residues. V was pared by 5 bases and J by 6 bases, with 14 bases between. CDR1 GTSNPN and CDR2 SVGIG come from the germline V gene (reference sequence). How the authors handled the data: Junction-only sequences without quality scores came from ImmunoSEQ, so filtering differed. Assay: immunoSEQ multiplex PCR; the TCRdb copy retains only in-frame clones and omits some. V, J and clone size are those of that table, while D and trimming were read from the DNA. The repertoire has about 1.1 million clones, about 80% of them found once; the top ten carry around 0.47%.

The sample taken for sequencing was memory CD4+ T cells from PBMCs. Sample subset: CD45RA-negative fraction. This chain connects TRBV30 to TRBJ2-7, with D tentatively TRBD2 (6 bases). The receptor was derived from a man between 18 and 35 years old in good health. Some clones in this sample may be carry-over from other donors' samples. The CDR3 bases are TGTGCCTGGGGTCCCCTCGGGGGCGAGCAGTACTTC. The encoded protein is CAWGPLGGEQYF. Full variable domain (remainder filled in from reference TRBV30 and TRBJ2-7): SQTIHQWPATLVQPVGSPLSLECTVEGTSNPNLYWYRQAAGRGLQLLFYSVGIGQISSEVPQNLSASRPQDRQFILSSKKLLLSDSGFYLCAWGPLGGEQYFGPGTRLTVT.